This record concerns one T cell receptor (beta chain) sequence. What it recognizes is unknown. Alongside a J-beta primer mix, a sample-barcoded 5' primer served in a second PCR lasting about 6 to 11 cycles. MiXCR, applied by TCRdb to the 5' RACE reads, yields one record per CDR3 protein. This table has roughly 900,000 distinct CDR3 sequences, roughly 26% appearing once. This sample was included in a study of blood T cells in healthy people across ages. Per sample, at least 5 micrograms of total RNA were extracted. Study findings and constraints: Higher naive T cell percentage went strongly together with higher TCR beta diversity. It was the long-lived donors that had more naive CD4+ cells and higher diversity than aged donors.

Trimming took 1 base from V and 5 from J; bases not matched to a gene: 7. Per the germline V gene, CDR1 is LNHDA and CDR2 is SQIVND (reference sequence). The CDR3 runs 16 residues. Sequencing was done on a sample of blood. The chain joins TRBV19 to TRBJ2-5; 10 nucleotides line up with TRBD1. The sequence came from a woman of 80 years or more in good health. The CDR3 here is CASSIGGTGAGETQYF. CDR3 coding DNA: TGTGCCAGTAGTATAGGGGGGACAGGGGCCGGGGAGACCCAGTACTTC.